This entry lists 10 T cell receptor beta chains sequenced from one sample in a study of early T cells in non-severe SARS-CoV-2 infection. Each CDR3 protein gets one entry after TCRdb re-called the 5' RACE reads with MiXCR. The repertoire includes around 47,000 distinct CDR3 sequences, 11% of them detected once, and about 13% sits in the top ten. The sequenced sample consisted of whole blood. These receptors all stem from an adult who was a healthcare worker with PCR-confirmed SARS-CoV-2 infection or an uninfected control (not recorded which).

This clonotype has at least ten counts. The V gene is TRBV7-2, the J gene TRBJ2-5, with a tentative D call TRBD1 (6 bases). In germline, CDR1 is SGHTA, CDR2 FQGNSA. This CDR3 contains 13 residues. The V end was cut by 3 bases, the J end by 5 bases, with 10 bases between. The CDR3: CASSFRGGETQYF. The CDR3 DNA is TGTGCCAGCAGCTTCAGGGGTGGCGAGACCCAGTACTTC.

The chain carries TRBV29-1 and TRBJ2-1; tentatively, D is TRBD1 (6 bases). The germline gives CDR1 SQVTM, CDR2 ANQGSEA. The CDR3 loop spans 12 amino acids. Trimming took off 3 bases at V and 8 bases at J, with 11 bases between the two ends. For the CDR3, the DNA is TGCAGCGTTGATAAGACAGGCGATGAGCAGTTCTTC. It is translated as CSVDKTGDEQFF.

This clonotype appeared many times. The V and J genes are TRBV6-2 or TRBV6-3 and TRBJ2-1, with no clear D. Germline values: CDR1 MNHEY, CDR2 SVGEGT. Between the trimmed V and J ends, which lost 5 bases and 4 bases, there was a span of 18 bases. This CDR3 is 16 amino acids long. CDR3 DNA: TGTGCCAGCAGTCCTCAGTTAACCGAGCATTACAATGAGCAGTTCTTC. It translates to CASSPQLTEHYNEQFF.

In this sample, this clonotype turned up many times. The chain combines TRBV6-2 or TRBV6-3 with TRBJ2-7; the match to TRBD1 covers 7 bases. This CDR3 spans 14 amino acids. Germline loops: CDR1 MNHEY, CDR2 SVGEGT. The V and J ends lost 7 bases and 7 bases, in that order; junction bases with no gene match: 13. The CDR3 DNA sequence: TGTGCCAGCATTCAGGGACAGACATTGCCAGAGCAGTACTTC. Encoded protein: CASIQGQTLPEQYF.

Judged by abundance, this clonotype is medium-sized (0.01 to 0.1%). This chain joins TRBV5-1 and TRBJ2-3; D is possibly TRBD2 (6 bases). The length of the CDR3 is 14 residues. Between the trimmed V and J ends, which lost 4 bases and 2 bases, there was a span of 11 bases. Germline CDR1 SGHRS, CDR2 YFSETQ. In DNA form, the CDR3 reads TGCGCCAGCAGCACGAGCGGGTACACAGATACGCAGTATTTT. Amino acids: CASSTSGYTDTQYF.

This clonotype occurred many times. This chain uses TRBV9 with TRBJ1-2, with D tentatively TRBD1 (5 bases). Germline values: CDR1 SGDLS, CDR2 YYNGEE. The CDR3 runs to 14 residues. Trimming cost V 4 bases and J 6 bases, with 16 bases left between them. The CDR3 spells CASSSGRVLDGYTF. The CDR3 nucleotides read TGTGCCAGCAGCTCAGGGAGGGTCCTCGATGGCTACACCTTC.

The table lists this clonotype with a few counts. The chain is built from TRBV7-2 and TRBJ1-1, with no clear D. Germline V gene data show CDR1 as SGHTA and CDR2 as FQGNSA. The CDR3 has 14 residues. The V end was cut by 5 bases, the J end by 1 base, with 11 bases between. In DNA, the CDR3 is TGTGCCAGCAGCCAAAGGGTACAGAACACTGAAGCTTTCTTT. Its protein product is CASSQRVQNTEAFF.

The chain joins TRBV12-3 or TRBV12-4 to TRBJ1-2; D remains ambiguous. V lost 5 bases to trimming and J lost 4 bases, with 14 bases between them. This CDR3 has 14 amino acids. The CDR3 coding sequence is TGTGCCAGCAGTGGGTACGGTGATAGCTATGGCTACACCTTC. It specifies CASSGYGDSYGYTF.

This chain's CDR3 is CASRTGGSGEQFF. DNA of the CDR3: TGTGCCAGCAGGACAGGGGGCTCTGGTGAGCAGTTCTTC. V is TRBV2 and J is TRBJ2-1; 10 bases fit TRBD1. The V segment lost 6 bases and the J segment 9 bases; nucleotides outside the gene matches: 5. CDR3 size: 13 residues. Germline CDR1 is SNHLY and CDR2 is FYNNEI.

The chain carries TRBV16 and TRBJ2-1, with TRBD1 matching over 7 bases. The CDR3 extends over 15 amino acids. Germline-derived CDR1 and CDR2 are KGHSY and FQNENV. J gave up 2 bases and V 7 bases, and 8 bases lay outside the gene matches. Here the CDR3 reads CASIPGTVPYNEQFF. CDR3 coding DNA: TGTGCCAGCATCCCCGGGACAGTCCCCTACAATGAGCAGTTCTTC.